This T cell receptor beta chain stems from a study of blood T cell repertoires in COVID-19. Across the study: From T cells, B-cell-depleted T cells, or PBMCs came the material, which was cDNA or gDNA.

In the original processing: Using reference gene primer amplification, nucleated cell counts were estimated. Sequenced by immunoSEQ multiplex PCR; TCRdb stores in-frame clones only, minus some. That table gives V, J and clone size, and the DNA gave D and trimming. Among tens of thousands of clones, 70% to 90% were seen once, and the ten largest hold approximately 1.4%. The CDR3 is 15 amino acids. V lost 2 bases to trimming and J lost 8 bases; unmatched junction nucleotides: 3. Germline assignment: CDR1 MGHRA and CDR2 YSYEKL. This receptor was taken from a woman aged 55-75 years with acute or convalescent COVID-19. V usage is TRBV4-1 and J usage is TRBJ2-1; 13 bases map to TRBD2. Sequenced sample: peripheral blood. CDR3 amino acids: CASSQHGLAGDEQFF. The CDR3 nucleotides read TGCGCCAGCAGCCAACATGGACTAGCGGGAGATGAGCAGTTCTTC.